The 19 T cell receptor beta chains in this list originate from one sample, sequenced in a study of blood T cell repertoires in COVID-19. Produced via immunoSEQ multiplex PCR; TCRdb's table is partial and in-frame only. The sample includes fewer than 450,000 clones, approximately 91% of them seen just once. Sequencing input: PBMCs or T cells enriched from blood (not recorded which). The receptors were sampled from a woman aged 40 to 50 with acute COVID-19.

This chain uses TRBV19 with TRBJ1-5, with D tentatively TRBD1 (6 bases). Germline loops: CDR1 LNHDA, CDR2 SQIVND (reference sequence). This CDR3 spans 14 amino acids. The germline V and J ends were trimmed by 3 bases and 7 bases, with 13 bases remaining between them. CDR3 protein: CASSILGARQPQHF. The DNA for the CDR3 is TGTGCCAGTAGTATCCTGGGGGCGAGACAGCCCCAGCATTTT.

This clone was recorded only once. The chain couples TRBV9 to TRBJ2-3, with TRBD2 as a possible D gene (6 bases). The CDR3 consists of 16 residues. V lost 0 bases and J lost 2, with 13 bases in between. The germline gives CDR1 SGDLS, CDR2 YYNGEE. CDR3 nucleotides: TGTGCCAGCAGCGTAGGAGCGAGCGGGTACACAGATACGCAGTATTTT. This encodes CASSVGASGYTDTQYF.

The J gene is TRBJ2-7, the V gene TRBV7-2; 8 nucleotides agree with TRBD1. CDR1 SGHTA and CDR2 FQGNSA come from the germline V gene. The CDR3 extends over 14 amino acids. V shed 5 bases, J shed 1 base, and the junction held 4 bases outside the gene matches. The CDR3 DNA is TGTGCCAGCAGCCGCAGACAGGGGTCCTACGAGCAGTACTTC. It translates to CASSRRQGSYEQYF.

The chain has TRBV5-1 and TRBJ2-3, with 7 bases that match TRBD1. The V gene end was trimmed by 2 bases and the J gene end by 2 bases; junction bases not matched to a gene: 5. This CDR3 has 15 amino acids. Germline CDR1 and CDR2: SGHRS and YFSETQ. The CDR3, as DNA: TGCGCCAGCAGCTTTTCGGACAGGAACACAGATACGCAGTATTTT. Its translation: CASSFSDRNTDTQYF.

This clone was counted between two and nine times. The gene calls are TRBV9 and TRBJ2-3, with 12 positions matching TRBD2. The germline V gene encodes CDR1 SGDLS and CDR2 YYNGEE. V shed 3 bases and J 2 bases; nucleotides not matched to a gene: 7. The CDR3 is 17 amino acids. This CDR3 is CASSAETSGGPTDTQYF. The CDR3, as DNA: TGTGCCAGCAGCGCGGAAACTAGCGGGGGGCCCACAGATACGCAGTATTTT.

The chain joins TRBV23-1 to TRBJ1-6; possible D gene TRBD1, 6 bases. TRBV23-1 falls under the ORF class, with uncertain function. CDR3 length: 16 amino acids. V was trimmed by 0 bases and J by 4 bases, leaving 10 bases between them. CDR3: CASSQSVGQYNSPLHF. The DNA of the CDR3 is TGCGCCAGCAGTCAATCGGTCGGACAGTATAATTCACCCCTCCACTTT.

V is TRBV19 and J is TRBJ1-5; D ambiguous. This CDR3 is 15 amino acids long. Trimming removed 3 bases at V and 9 bases at J, with 18 bases between. Germline CDR1 is LNHDA and CDR2 is SQIVND (reference sequence). The CDR3 nucleotides read TGTGCCAGTAGTATCTACGGTGGCGGGATGATGCCCCAGCATTTT. Translation gives CASSIYGGGMMPQHF. The variable domain in full, completed from reference TRBV19 and TRBJ1-5, reads DGGITQSPKYLFRKEGQNVTLSCEQNLNHDAMYWYRQDPGQGLRLIYYSQIVNDFQKGDIAEGYSVSREKKESFPLTVTSAQKNPTAFYLCASSIYGGGMMPQHFGDGTRLSIL.

The chain has TRBV24-1 and TRBJ2-1; TRBD2 matches at 12 bases. The germline V gene has CDR1 KGHDR and CDR2 SFDVKD. The CDR3 has 18 residues. Trimming cost V 4 bases and J 2 bases; bases outside gene matches: 8. CDR3: CATSETSGGRKPYNEQFF. DNA for the CDR3: TGTGCCACCAGTGAAACTAGCGGGGGGCGAAAACCCTACAATGAGCAGTTCTTC.

This chain links TRBV5-1 with TRBJ2-6; no reliable D call. Deletions cut 3 bases from V and 2 bases from J, with 6 bases between. This CDR3 comprises 14 residues. CDR1 and CDR2 from the germline V gene are SGHRS and YFSETQ. The DNA for the CDR3 is TGCGCCAGCAGCTGGAGCCCTGGGGCCAACGTCCTGACTTTC. Amino acids: CASSWSPGANVLTF.

This clone was seen a single time. The chain is built from TRBV5-1 and TRBJ2-5; 8 bases align to TRBD1. This CDR3 is 14 amino acids long. Germline V CDR1 and CDR2: SGHRS, YFSETQ. V lost 4 bases and J lost 7; bases outside the gene matches: 9. CDR3 region: CASSDGITGGTQYF. In DNA, the CDR3 is TGCGCCAGCAGCGACGGCATAACAGGGGGGACCCAGTACTTC.

This sequence joins TRBV12-5 and TRBJ2-5, with D perhaps TRBD2 (7 bases). The V end lost 6 bases, the J end lost 5 bases, and 16 bases lay between the germline ends. Germline V gene sequence: CDR1 LGHNT, CDR2 FRNRAP. The CDR3 loop spans 14 amino acids. The CDR3 loop reads CASGPPGGRETQYF. The CDR3 nucleotides are TGTGCTAGTGGCCCCCCGGGGGGCCGTGAGACCCAGTACTTC.

This clone was detected once. This chain's CDR3 is CASSLVAGNGYTF. CDR3 in DNA: TGCGCCAGCAGCTTGGTTGCAGGCAATGGCTACACCTTC. This chain joins TRBV5-1 and TRBJ1-2; no firm D call. The CDR3 extends over 13 amino acids. CDR1 and CDR2 (germline): SGHRS, YFSETQ. Trimming left V 0 bases short and J 6 bases short, with 9 bases between.

In DNA, the CDR3 is TGTGCCAGCAGCTTGGTTGGTTTCAGCTCCTACGAGCAGTACTTC. Translated, it gives CASSLVGFSSYEQYF. The chain combines TRBV5-6 with TRBJ2-7; D uncertain. The CDR3 has 15 amino acids. V dropped 0 bases and J dropped 0 bases, with 10 bases sitting between them. CDR1 and CDR2 from the germline V gene are SGHDT and YYEEEE.

This clone was seen a few times. V and J are TRBV5-4 and TRBJ2-7, with D tentatively TRBD2 (6 bases). The CDR3 loop spans 16 amino acids. In germline, CDR1 is SGHNT, CDR2 YYREEE (reference sequence). V dropped 0 bases and J dropped 3 bases, with 16 bases sitting between them. In DNA, the CDR3 is TGTGCCAGCAGCTTGGAGGAGGGGAGAGTACACTACGAGCAGTACTTC. It translates to CASSLEEGRVHYEQYF.

To note about this clone: A junction end diverges from the germline sequence, so it may reflect a read error. The chain carries TRBV5-4 and TRBJ1-1; D perhaps matches TRBD1 (6 bases). Germline lookup yields CDR1 SGHNT and CDR2 YYREEE (reference sequence). The CDR3 loop spans 13 amino acids. CDR3 nucleotides: TGTGCCAGCAGCTTTCCCGGGGGGGCTGAGGCTTTCTTT. Translated, it gives CASSFPGGAEAFF.

The J gene is TRBJ2-3, the V gene TRBV4-1; the match to TRBD2 covers 8 bases. The CDR3 is 15 residues long. Unmatched junction bases numbered 7, after V lost 5 bases and J lost 3 bases. CDR1 and CDR2 from the germline V gene are MGHRA and YSYEKL. Here the CDR3 reads CASSGLGGGTDTQYF. In DNA, the CDR3 is TGCGCCAGCAGCGGGCTCGGCGGGGGGACAGATACGCAGTATTTT.

This clone was seen only once. This chain uses TRBV2 with TRBJ2-2; no clear D gene. The germline V gene encodes CDR1 SNHLY and CDR2 FYNNEI. The V end was cut by 2 bases, the J end by 5 bases, with 6 bases between. The CDR3 is 13 residues long. This CDR3 is CASSELKTGELFF. The CDR3 DNA is TGTGCCAGCAGTGAATTAAAAACCGGGGAGCTGTTTTTT.

The chain has TRBV5-6 and TRBJ1-5; 9 bases are shared with TRBD1. The V segment lost 4 bases and the J segment 2 bases; nucleotides outside the gene matches: 1. Germline V gene data show CDR1 as SGHDT and CDR2 as YYEEEE. CDR3 length equals 14 residues. CDR3 sequence: CASSRTGGNQPQHF. The CDR3 DNA is TGTGCCAGCAGCAGGACAGGGGGCAATCAGCCCCAGCATTTT. The full variable domain, completed using reference TRBV5-6 and TRBJ1-5, is DAGVTQSPTHLIKTRGQQVTLRCSPKSGHDTVSWYQQALGQGPQFIFQYYEEEERQRGNFPDRFSGHQFPNYSSELNVNALLLGDSALYLCASSRTGGNQPQHFGDGTRLSIL.

This clone has more than one count but fewer than ten. The CDR3, as DNA: TGTGCCAGCAGCTTGACAGGGCGGAATTCACCCCTCCACTTT. It is translated as CASSLTGRNSPLHF. This rearrangement joins TRBV2 to TRBJ1-6; TRBD1 matches 7 bases. CDR3 length: 14 amino acids. Germline assignment: CDR1 SNHLY and CDR2 FYNNEI. Trimming at V came to 6 bases and at J to 7 bases, leaving 6 bases not matched to a gene.